A selection of T cell receptor beta chains follows, all from one sample in a study of ipilimumab plus nivolumab after autologous stem cell transplantation. Produced via immunoSEQ multiplex PCR; TCRdb's table is partial and in-frame only. The data contain 8,000 to 11,000 clones, around 73% of them seen just once; the ten biggest clones take up about 8%. The sequences come from PBMCs, collected in a trial of ipilimumab plus nivolumab as post-transplant consolidation. These receptors originate from a male donor with diffuse large B-cell lymphoma. Both conserved end residues are part of each CDR3. The order of the fields is J gene, D gene, V gene, clone size, CDR3 protein, CDR3 DNA. The D gene is left open where the match is weak. Not every row has a clone size; where given, it reads once, few, many or a size class.

j_call: TRBJ2-2; d_call: TRBD2; v_call: TRBV5-4; clone_size: .; cdr3_aa: CASSLVSSGGAGELFF; cdr3_nt: TGTGCCAGCAGCTTGGTTTCCAGCGGGGGAGCCGGGGAGCTGTTTTTT
j_call: TRBJ1-3; d_call: TRBD1; v_call: TRBV11-2; clone_size: .; cdr3_aa: CASSTDRVTGNTIYF; cdr3_nt: TGTGCCAGCAGCACAGACAGGGTAACTGGAAACACCATATATTTT
j_call: TRBJ2-7; d_call: TRBD1; v_call: TRBV23-1; clone_size: .; cdr3_aa: CASSHQDRVSYEQYF; cdr3_nt: TGCGCCAGCAGCCACCAGGACAGGGTATCCTACGAGCAGTACTTC
j_call: TRBJ2-2; d_call: .; v_call: TRBV13; clone_size: .; cdr3_aa: CASSSSSQSGELFF; cdr3_nt: TGTGCCAGCAGCTCCTCGTCCCAAAGCGGGGAGCTGTTTTTT
j_call: TRBJ2-5; d_call: .; v_call: TRBV19; clone_size: .; cdr3_aa: CASSQQGFMETQYF; cdr3_nt: TGTGCCAGTAGTCAACAGGGTTTTATGGAGACCCAGTACTTC
j_call: TRBJ1-4; d_call: .; v_call: TRBV11-3; clone_size: .; cdr3_aa: CASSKTGGLFF; cdr3_nt: TGTGCCAGCAGCAAGACCGGCGGACTGTTTTTT
j_call: TRBJ2-2; d_call: TRBD1; v_call: TRBV30; clone_size: .; cdr3_aa: CAWSVWDRGLSDTGELFF; cdr3_nt: TGTGCCTGGAGTGTATGGGACAGGGGCCTTTCGGACACCGGGGAGCTGTTTTTT
j_call: TRBJ2-7; d_call: .; v_call: TRBV27; clone_size: .; cdr3_aa: CASSAGGGWAYEQYF; cdr3_nt: TGTGCCAGCAGTGCAGGCGGGGGCTGGGCGTACGAGCAGTACTTC
j_call: TRBJ1-2; d_call: TRBD1; v_call: TRBV19; clone_size: .; cdr3_aa: CASSPDRVRYGYTF; cdr3_nt: TGTGCCAGTAGTCCAGACAGGGTACGGTATGGCTACACCTTC
j_call: TRBJ1-4; d_call: TRBD1; v_call: TRBV7-3; clone_size: .; cdr3_aa: CASSSDRGFEKLFF; cdr3_nt: TGTGCCAGCAGCTCGGACAGGGGGTTTGAAAAACTGTTTTTT
j_call: TRBJ1-2; d_call: .; v_call: TRBV7-8; clone_size: .; cdr3_aa: CASSLLPDNYGYTF; cdr3_nt: TGTGCCAGCAGCTTATTGCCGGATAACTATGGCTACACCTTC
j_call: TRBJ1-2; d_call: TRBD1; v_call: TRBV5-8; clone_size: .; cdr3_aa: CASSLVPAGTGFGGYGYTF; cdr3_nt: TGTGCCAGCAGCTTGGTCCCTGCCGGGACAGGGTTTGGGGGTTATGGCTACACCTTC
j_call: TRBJ1-6; d_call: .; v_call: TRBV27; clone_size: few; cdr3_aa: CASSLRGYSPLHF; cdr3_nt: TGTGCCAGCAGTTTAAGGGGGTATTCACCCCTCCACTTT
j_call: TRBJ2-3; d_call: TRBD1; v_call: TRBV5-6; clone_size: .; cdr3_aa: CASSPGQGVDTQYF; cdr3_nt: TGTGCCAGCAGCCCGGGACAGGGGGTAGATACGCAGTATTTT
j_call: TRBJ2-2; d_call: .; v_call: TRBV19; clone_size: few; cdr3_aa: CASSPKNTGELFF; cdr3_nt: TGTGCCAGTAGTCCAAAGAACACCGGGGAGCTGTTTTTT
j_call: TRBJ1-4; d_call: .; v_call: TRBV5-4; clone_size: .; cdr3_aa: CASSPRGGDEKLFF; cdr3_nt: TGTGCCAGCAGCCCTCGGGGTGGGGATGAAAAACTGTTTTTT
j_call: TRBJ2-1; d_call: TRBD2; v_call: TRBV2; clone_size: .; cdr3_aa: CASREASGGAGREQFF; cdr3_nt: TGTGCCAGCAGAGAGGCCAGCGGGGGGGCAGGCCGCGAGCAGTTCTTC
j_call: TRBJ2-6; d_call: TRBD1; v_call: TRBV30; clone_size: .; cdr3_aa: CAWLRDRGRRGANVLTF; cdr3_nt: TGTGCCTGGCTACGGGACAGGGGAAGAAGAGGGGCCAACGTCCTGACTTTC
j_call: TRBJ2-5; d_call: .; v_call: TRBV18; clone_size: .; cdr3_aa: CASSPPLGETQYF; cdr3_nt: TGTGCCAGCTCACCACCGTTGGGAGAGACCCAGTACTTC
j_call: TRBJ1-1; d_call: .; v_call: TRBV19; clone_size: .; cdr3_aa: CASSIVARGAEAFF; cdr3_nt: TGTGCCAGTAGTATAGTAGCCCGGGGTGCGGAAGCTTTCTTT
j_call: TRBJ2-7; d_call: .; v_call: TRBV5-1; clone_size: .; cdr3_aa: CASSPGPGTYEQYF; cdr3_nt: TGCGCCAGCAGCCCTGGGCCGGGGACCTACGAGCAGTACTTC
j_call: TRBJ2-3; d_call: TRBD2; v_call: TRBV13; clone_size: .; cdr3_aa: CASSTRGGSTDTQYF; cdr3_nt: TGTGCCAGCAGCACACGGGGGGGTAGCACAGATACGCAGTATTTT
j_call: TRBJ1-2; d_call: .; v_call: TRBV6-5; clone_size: .; cdr3_aa: CASSDGGGGSYGYTF; cdr3_nt: TGTGCCAGCAGCGACGGCGGGGGTGGCAGCTATGGCTACACCTTC
j_call: TRBJ2-1; d_call: .; v_call: TRBV6-5; clone_size: .; cdr3_aa: CASRPSTRVGEQFF; cdr3_nt: TGTGCCAGCAGGCCCAGCACCAGGGTCGGTGAGCAGTTCTTC
j_call: TRBJ1-6; d_call: TRBD1; v_call: TRBV18; clone_size: .; cdr3_aa: CASSQGQGFQVSPLHF; cdr3_nt: TGTGCCAGCTCACAAGGACAGGGGTTTCAAGTTTCACCCCTCCACTTT
j_call: TRBJ2-7; d_call: TRBD1; v_call: TRBV6-5; clone_size: .; cdr3_aa: CASRRRDSSYEQYF; cdr3_nt: TGTGCCAGCAGACGCCGGGACAGCTCCTACGAGCAGTACTTC
j_call: TRBJ1-4; d_call: .; v_call: TRBV28; clone_size: .; cdr3_aa: CASSTAQASGWDEKLFF; cdr3_nt: TGTGCCAGCAGTACCGCACAAGCTTCCGGGTGGGATGAAAAACTGTTTTTT
j_call: TRBJ1-1; d_call: .; v_call: TRBV30; clone_size: few; cdr3_aa: CAWSLDLGAEAFF; cdr3_nt: TGTGCCTGGAGTCTAGACCTGGGGGCGGAAGCTTTCTTT
j_call: TRBJ2-1; d_call: TRBD1; v_call: TRBV7-3; clone_size: .; cdr3_aa: CASSTQGQGYEQFF; cdr3_nt: TGTGCCAGCAGCACCCAAGGACAGGGCTATGAGCAGTTCTTC